Sequencing of this T cell receptor (beta chain) was carried out in a study of blood T cells in healthy people across ages. Together with a sample-barcoded 5' primer, a J-beta primer mix was included in a second PCR lasting about 7 to 11 cycles. TCRdb reanalysed the 5' RACE reads using MiXCR and keeps one entry per CDR3 protein. The profile shows 700,000 to 950,000 distinct CDR3 sequences, roughly 47% of them singletons. The study, taken as a whole, reports: Higher naive T cell percentage went strongly together with higher TCR beta diversity.

This clonotype was observed many times. The antigen is undetermined. This TCR came from an older woman in good health. The material sequenced was blood.

The CDR3 DNA reads as TGCGCCAGCAGCCGATACGAGCAGTACTTC. Translation gives CASSRYEQYF. This chain connects TRBV5-1 to TRBJ2-7; D is ambiguous. V lost 4 bases and J lost 4, with 3 bases in between. This CDR3 has 10 amino acids. Germline assignment: CDR1 SGHRS and CDR2 YFSETQ. The full variable domain, rest sourced from reference TRBV5-1 and TRBJ2-7, is KAGVTQTPRYLIKTRGQQVTLSCSPISGHRSVSWYQQTPGQGLQFLFEYFSETQRNKGNFPGRFSGRQFSNSRSEMNVSTLELGDSALYLCASSRYEQYFGPGTRLTVT.